The next 2 T cell receptor beta chains were all read from a single sample in a study of neoadjuvant anti-PD-1 for oral cavity cancer. Measured with immunoSEQ multiplex PCR; TCRdb has only the in-frame clones, and not every one. This table has 80,000 to 95,000 clones, 70% to 85% appearing once. The source material was PBMCs, sampled before nivolumab (anti-PD-1) treatment. Receptor source: a person between 40 and 85 years old with oral cavity squamous cell carcinoma.

The V gene is TRBV5-1, the J gene TRBJ2-7, with TRBD2 as a possible D gene (5 bases). Per germline, CDR1 SGHRS and CDR2 YFSETQ. The CDR3 consists of 14 residues. Trimming removed 8 bases from V and 6 bases from J, with 21 bases in between. CDR3 amino acids: CASGRDLEPREQYF. The CDR3 nucleotides read TGCGCCAGTGGGAGAGACTTGGAGCCCCGCGAGCAGTACTTC.

The chain carries TRBV28 and TRBJ1-2, with TRBD1 matching 8 bases. The CDR3 runs 13 residues. The germline CDR1 and CDR2 sequences are MDHEN and SYDVKM. The J segment lost 3 bases and the V segment lost 6 bases, leaving 3 bases of the junction unmatched. This chain's CDR3 is CASSTQGDYGYTF. CDR3 in DNA: TGTGCCAGCAGCACACAGGGGGACTATGGCTACACCTTC.